What follows are 29 T cell receptor beta chains derived from one specimen sequenced in a study of blood T cell repertoires in COVID-19. Assay used: immunoSEQ multiplex PCR; TCRdb lists only in-frame clones, some missing. The sample carries just over 350,000 clones, more than 75% recorded once. The sample taken for sequencing was PBMCs or T cells enriched from blood (not recorded which). Receptors were obtained from a woman aged 25 to 39 who had recovered from COVID-19.

The chain joins TRBV19 to TRBJ1-1; TRBD1 aligns across 7 bases. V lost 7 bases, J lost 0 bases, and 2 bases stayed unmatched. The CDR3 length is 13 residues. Germline CDR1 is LNHDA and CDR2 is SQIVND (reference sequence). This CDR3 is CASTDRVNTEAFF. The CDR3, as DNA: TGTGCCAGTACCGACAGGGTGAACACTGAAGCTTTCTTT. The full variable domain, with the rest looked up from reference TRBV19 and TRBJ1-1, is DGGITQSPKYLFRKEGQNVTLSCEQNLNHDAMYWYRQDPGQGLRLIYYSQIVNDFQKGDIAEGYSVSREKKESFPLTVTSAQKNPTAFYLCASTDRVNTEAFFGQGTRLTVV.

The J gene is TRBJ2-2, the V gene TRBV4-2; D unclear. Germline V gene lookup returns CDR1 LGHNA and CDR2 YNFKEQ. V was shortened by 4 bases and J by 6 bases, with 12 bases between the two germline ends. The CDR3 loop spans 14 amino acids. For the CDR3, the DNA is TGTGCCAGCAGCCTGAGTGTAGAGGCCGGGGAGCTGTTTTTT. It translates to CASSLSVEAGELFF.

This chain joins TRBV6-5 and TRBJ1-5, with D tentatively TRBD1 (5 bases). Germline CDR1 reads MNHEY; CDR2 reads SVGAGI. Trimming left V 6 bases short and J 4 bases short, with 16 bases between. The CDR3 sequence is 15 residues long. The CDR3 protein is CASRETVFFNQPQHF. The CDR3 bases are TGTGCCAGCAGGGAGACAGTATTTTTTAATCAGCCCCAGCATTTT.

The V call is TRBV7-9, the J call TRBJ2-3; 8 bases agree with TRBD2. This CDR3 has 14 amino acids. V shed 3 bases, J shed 1 base, and the junction held 0 bases outside the gene matches. Germline CDR1 is SEHNR and CDR2 is FQNEAQ (reference sequence). The CDR3 region has the DNA TGTGCCAGCAGCTTGCGGGAGGGCACAGATACGCAGTATTTT. This translates into CASSLREGTDTQYF.

J is TRBJ2-2 and V is TRBV4-1; 10 bases fit TRBD1. The CDR3 is 16 residues long. Germline lookup yields CDR1 MGHRA and CDR2 YSYEKL. Trimming at V came to 3 bases and at J to 5 bases, leaving 6 bases not matched to a gene. CDR3 in DNA: TGCGCCAGCAGCCATATTGACAGGGGGCCAACCGGGGAGCTGTTTTTT. Its protein is CASSHIDRGPTGELFF.

This clone turned up a few times. This chain uses TRBV7-9 with TRBJ2-7; D is ambiguous. Germline V gives CDR1 SEHNR, CDR2 FQNEAQ (reference sequence). The ends were cut back, 3 bases at V and 2 bases at J, with 11 bases in the middle. The CDR3 contains 14 residues. The CDR3 here is CASSLILVPYEQYF. For the CDR3, the DNA is TGTGCCAGCAGCTTGATCCTAGTGCCCTACGAGCAGTACTTC.

This chain uses TRBV29-1 with TRBJ2-1; 7 bases agree with TRBD2. The CDR3 sequence is 13 residues long. The V gene's germline CDR1 is SQVTM and CDR2 ANQGSEA. Trimming cost V 8 bases and J 8 bases; bases outside gene matches: 12. CDR3 protein: CSSEGGRVDEQFF. CDR3 sequence (DNA): TGCAGCTCCGAAGGTGGGAGGGTGGATGAGCAGTTCTTC.

The rearrangement uses TRBV7-9 and TRBJ1-5; TRBD1 aligns across 7 bases. The CDR3 totals 14 residues. Germline CDR1 and CDR2: SEHNR and FQNEAQ (reference sequence). J gave up 7 bases and V 1 base, and 4 bases lay outside the gene matches. The CDR3 DNA is TGTGCCAGCAGCTTAGAAGAAGGGGGCCAGCCCCAGCATTTT. Amino acid sequence: CASSLEEGGQPQHF.

This chain joins TRBV27 and TRBJ2-5; weak D call: TRBD1 (5 bases). This CDR3 has 14 residues. Per the germline V gene, CDR1 is MNHEY and CDR2 is SMNVEV (reference sequence). V was clipped by 4 bases and J by 1 base, with 10 bases between them. CDR3 in amino acids: CASSSSGSQETQYF. As DNA, the CDR3 is TGTGCCAGCAGTTCCTCAGGGTCCCAAGAGACCCAGTACTTC.

The chain's CDR3 is CASSQVPRQTQYF. CDR3 nucleotide sequence: TGTGCCAGCAGCCAAGTTCCGAGGCAGACCCAGTACTTC. The chain employs TRBV14 and TRBJ2-5; D is ambiguous. CDR1 is SGHDN, CDR2 FVKESK, per germline. The V and J ends lost 1 base and 6 bases respectively, with 9 bases between them. The CDR3 is 13 amino acids.

The CDR3 bases are TGTGCCAGCAGTGTGAGCGGGAGTGCACTCTACGAGCAGTACTTC. This translates into CASSVSGSALYEQYF. The chain is built from TRBV11-3 and TRBJ2-7; 8 nucleotides line up with TRBD2. The CDR3 loop spans 15 amino acids. V shed 6 bases, J shed 3 bases, and the junction held 10 bases outside the gene matches. Germline loops: CDR1 SGHNT, CDR2 YENEEA.

V gene TRBV6-5 combines with J gene TRBJ2-7; TRBD1 aligns across 9 bases. This CDR3 is built from 15 residues. The trim removed 6 bases at V and 0 bases at J, leaving 6 bases unmatched. CDR1 and CDR2 (germline): MNHEY, SVGAGI. CDR3 residues: CASSPGTGNSYEQYF. The CDR3 DNA reads as TGTGCCAGCAGCCCCGGGACAGGGAACTCCTACGAGCAGTACTTC.

The rearrangement links TRBV30 to TRBJ2-7, with D hard to call. Germline V gene data show CDR1 as GTSNPN and CDR2 as SVGIG (reference sequence). V lost 2 bases to trimming and J lost 4 bases, with 9 bases between them. The CDR3 has 12 residues. CDR3 sequence (DNA): TGTGCCTGGAGTCCCCTACTGTACGAGCAGTACTTC. It is translated as CAWSPLLYEQYF.

The rearrangement joins TRBV12-5 to TRBJ2-1, with a possible D match to TRBD2 (5 bases). CDR3 length: 15 residues. Germline-derived CDR1 and CDR2 are LGHNT and FRNRAP. The V gene lost 1 base and the J gene lost 9 bases, with 16 bases spanning the gap. CDR3 protein: CASGLGWGVSGEQFF. CDR3 coding DNA: TGTGCTAGTGGTTTGGGCTGGGGAGTTTCAGGTGAGCAGTTCTTC.

V is TRBV13 and J is TRBJ1-5; 9 nucleotides match TRBD1. Germline-derived CDR1 and CDR2 are PRHDT and FYEKMQ (reference sequence). There are 16 residues in the CDR3. J gave up 4 bases and V 0 bases, and 4 bases lay outside the gene matches. The CDR3 region is CASSLGQGAKNQPQHF. In DNA, the CDR3 is TGTGCCAGCAGCTTAGGACAGGGGGCAAAAAATCAGCCCCAGCATTTT.

The rearrangement links TRBV7-8 to TRBJ1-4; D is ambiguous. The CDR3 is made up of 16 amino acids. V lost 2 bases, J lost 0 bases, and 10 bases lay in between. Germline lookup yields CDR1 SGHVS and CDR2 FQNEAQ. CDR3: CASSLTLAATNEKLFF. Written as DNA, the CDR3 is TGTGCCAGCAGCTTAACTTTAGCAGCAACTAATGAAAAACTGTTTTTT. Together with reference TRBV7-8 and TRBJ1-4, the CDR3 gives the full variable domain: GAGVSQSPRYKVAKRGQDVALRCDPISGHVSLFWYQQALGQGPEFLTYFQNEAQLDKSGLPSDRFFAERPEGSVSTLKIQRTQQEDSAVYLCASSLTLAATNEKLFFGSGTQLSVL.

The chain joins TRBV12-3 or TRBV12-4 to TRBJ2-7; a weak D match, TRBD2 (6 bases). Trimming removed 3 bases at V and 3 bases at J, with 9 bases between. CDR3 length: 13 amino acids. Written as DNA, the CDR3 is TGTGCCAGCAGTTTCGGGGGAAACTACGAGCAGTACTTC. This codes for CASSFGGNYEQYF.

The chain recombines TRBV7-8 with TRBJ2-1; tentative D call: TRBD1 (5 bases). Germline V gene sequence: CDR1 SGHVS, CDR2 FQNEAQ. The CDR3 is 13 amino acids. V was clipped by 1 base and J by 6 bases, with 7 bases between them. In DNA, the CDR3 is TGTGCCAGCAGCTTAGACAGGACCAATGAGCAGTTCTTC. Its translation: CASSLDRTNEQFF. The variable domain in full, completed from reference TRBV7-8 and TRBJ2-1, reads GAGVSQSPRYKVAKRGQDVALRCDPISGHVSLFWYQQALGQGPEFLTYFQNEAQLDKSGLPSDRFFAERPEGSVSTLKIQRTQQEDSAVYLCASSLDRTNEQFFGPGTRLTVL.

V gene TRBV4-1 combines with J gene TRBJ1-1, with D unresolved. This CDR3 region has 14 residues. Trimming took off 1 base at V and 4 bases at J, with 10 bases between the two ends. CDR1 and CDR2 from the germline V gene are MGHRA and YSYEKL. The CDR3 loop is CASSQARPGTEAFF. The CDR3 DNA reads TGCGCCAGCAGCCAAGCCCGACCGGGCACTGAAGCTTTCTTT.

V is TRBV5-4 and J is TRBJ1-2, with TRBD1 matching 8 bases. After removal of 0 bases from V and 5 bases from J, the junction contained 9 bases not matched to a gene. Germline-derived CDR1 and CDR2 are SGHNT and YYREEE (reference sequence). The CDR3 totals 16 residues. DNA for the CDR3: TGTGCCAGCAGCTTGGGACAGGGGCCGCCTACTTATGGCTACACCTTC. Translated, it gives CASSLGQGPPTYGYTF.

The V and J genes are TRBV11-2 and TRBJ2-1, with 9 bases lining up with TRBD2. The V gene's germline CDR1 is SGHAT and CDR2 FQNNGV. The CDR3 totals 15 residues. V dropped 5 bases and J dropped 7; count of bases not matched to a gene: 9. In DNA, the CDR3 is TGTGCCAGCAGCCCTAATGCGGGAGGGCCAAATGAGCAGTTCTTC. Encoded protein: CASSPNAGGPNEQFF.

The gene calls are TRBV10-1 and TRBJ2-1; a possible D gene is TRBD1 (5 bases). The length of the CDR3 is 13 residues. Trimming took 4 bases from V and 7 from J, leaving 11 bases between them. Germline lookup yields CDR1 WNHNN and CDR2 SYGVQD (reference sequence). CDR3 nucleotides: TGCGCCAGCAGTGGCCCCCAGGGAAATGAGCAGTTCTTC. Its protein product is CASSGPQGNEQFF.

The J gene is TRBJ1-2, the V gene TRBV2; D remains unclear. CDR1 is SNHLY, CDR2 FYNNEI, per germline. The germline V and J ends were trimmed by 6 bases and 0 bases, with 8 bases remaining between them. The CDR3 has 13 amino acids. CDR3 protein: CASSDGTNYGYTF. The CDR3 region has the DNA TGTGCCAGCAGCGACGGGACTAACTATGGCTACACCTTC.

The chain links TRBV24-1 to TRBJ2-7; TRBD1 is a possible D gene (6 bases). CDR3 length equals 13 residues. V lost 9 bases and J 5 bases, leaving 16 bases between the germline ends. Germline V gives CDR1 KGHDR, CDR2 SFDVKD. CDR3 in amino acids: CATHKGVPDEQYF. CDR3 DNA sequence: TGTGCCACCCATAAGGGGGTGCCCGACGAGCAGTACTTC.

The table lists this clone with a count of one. J is TRBJ1-2 and V is TRBV3-1 (or the pseudogene TRBV3-2); TRBD1 matches at 7 bases. CDR3 size: 15 residues. Germline CDR1 reads LGHDT; CDR2 reads YNNKEL (reference sequence). The trim removed 3 bases at V and 4 bases at J, leaving 8 bases unmatched. As DNA, the CDR3 is TGTGCCAGCAGCCACTCCTCGACAGGGAGCTATGGCTACACCTTC. It yields the protein CASSHSSTGSYGYTF.

The gene calls are TRBV28 and TRBJ2-7; 7 bases match TRBD2. The trim removed 3 bases at V and 2 bases at J, leaving 4 bases unmatched. This CDR3 contains 14 residues. CDR1 and CDR2 from the germline V gene are MDHEN and SYDVKM. CDR3 residues: CASSFSGLAYEQYF. The CDR3 region has the DNA TGTGCCAGCAGTTTCTCTGGACTAGCCTACGAGCAGTACTTC.

The chain employs TRBV18 and TRBJ2-7; TRBD2 matches 9 bases. With V trimmed by 0 bases and J by 6 bases, 3 bases remained unmatched. Germline V gene lookup returns CDR1 KGHSH and CDR2 LQKENI. The CDR3 extends over 14 amino acids. Here the CDR3 DNA reads TGTGCCAGCTCACCACCTAGCGGGAGCGTCGAGCAGTACTTC. Translation gives CASSPPSGSVEQYF.

The chain employs TRBV5-6 and TRBJ2-1; 8 bases agree with TRBD2. The CDR3 extends over 15 amino acids. V trimming: 4 bases; J trimming: 8 bases; junction bases outside the gene matches: 11. Germline CDR1 SGHDT, CDR2 YYEEEE. The CDR3 DNA reads TGTGCCAGCAGCCCACCGGGACTAGTTAGCGATGAGCAGTTCTTC. Protein: CASSPPGLVSDEQFF.

The chain uses TRBV9 and TRBJ1-1; 8 bases line up with TRBD1. V trimming: 0 bases; J trimming: 7 bases; junction bases outside the gene matches: 5. The germline V gene has CDR1 SGDLS and CDR2 YYNGEE. The length of the CDR3 is 14 residues. The CDR3 here is CASSVGRTGFEAFF. The CDR3 DNA reads as TGTGCCAGCAGCGTAGGCCGGACAGGGTTTGAAGCTTTCTTT.